These 14 T cell receptor beta chains share one sample of origin, sequenced in a study of blood T cell repertoires in COVID-19. Only in-frame clones appear in the TCRdb table, and some are missing; sequencing was by immunoSEQ multiplex PCR. The data show tens of thousands of clones, with around 94% seen just once and less than 8.5% held by the top ten. Sequencing input: peripheral blood. The source of these receptors is a human donor in a cohort sampled during active COVID-19.

The chain employs TRBV5-6 and TRBJ2-3; TRBD2 agrees at 7 bases. The J segment lost 5 bases and the V segment lost 3 bases, leaving 9 bases of the junction unmatched. Germline loops: CDR1 SGHDT, CDR2 YYEEEE. There are 15 residues in the CDR3. The DNA of the CDR3 is TGTGCCAGCAGCTGGGGGGAGGGGCAAGGAGATACGCAGTATTTT. Amino acids: CASSWGEGQGDTQYF.

This clone was found once. The chain uses TRBV19 and TRBJ2-3; 7 nucleotides line up with TRBD2. The CDR3 has 17 residues. CDR1 is LNHDA and CDR2 is SQIVND in the germline V gene (reference sequence). Trimming cost V 5 bases and J 2 bases; bases outside gene matches: 13. The CDR3 coding sequence is TGTGCCAGTAGTTTCCTAAGGTCTAGCGGTTACACAGATACGCAGTATTTT. Amino acids: CASSFLRSSGYTDTQYF. The complete variable domain, with remaining parts taken from reference TRBV19 and TRBJ2-3, reads DGGITQSPKYLFRKEGQNVTLSCEQNLNHDAMYWYRQDPGQGLRLIYYSQIVNDFQKGDIAEGYSVSREKKESFPLTVTSAQKNPTAFYLCASSFLRSSGYTDTQYFGPGTRLTVL.

The chain links TRBV27 to TRBJ1-4; the D gene is possibly TRBD1 (6 bases). The CDR3 has 13 amino acids. Germline assignment: CDR1 MNHEY and CDR2 SMNVEV (reference sequence). V lost 5 bases and J 5 bases, leaving 9 bases between the germline ends. The CDR3 sequence is CASSRRGNEKLFF. As DNA, the CDR3 is TGTGCCAGCAGTCGAAGGGGGAATGAAAAACTGTTTTTT.

This sequence joins TRBV6-6 and TRBJ1-2; the match to TRBD1 covers 10 bases. The CDR3 totals 15 residues. Germline CDR1 MNHNY, CDR2 SVGAGI (reference sequence). V lost 6 bases to trimming and J lost 4 bases; unmatched junction nucleotides: 8. CDR3 sequence: CASRDPGQGPYGYTF. In DNA, the CDR3 is TGTGCCAGCAGGGACCCGGGACAGGGGCCCTATGGCTACACCTTC.

The V and J genes are TRBV7-9 and TRBJ2-3; 8 positions match TRBD1. The V and J ends lost 5 bases and 5 bases, in that order; junction bases with no gene match: 6. CDR1 is SEHNR and CDR2 is FQNEAQ in the germline V gene (reference sequence). The CDR3 loop spans 14 amino acids. CDR3 in DNA: TGTGCCAGCAGCCTCGTACAGGGGGTAGATACGCAGTATTTT. This codes for CASSLVQGVDTQYF.

This sequence joins TRBV10-1 and TRBJ2-3; 8 bases are a match to TRBD2. The CDR3 runs to 15 residues. Germline CDR1 WNHNN, CDR2 SYGVQD (reference sequence). The J segment lost 0 bases and the V segment lost 5 bases, leaving 4 bases of the junction unmatched. CDR3 nucleotides: TGCGCCAGCAGTATTAGCGGGGTAAGCACAGATACGCAGTATTTT. Translated: CASSISGVSTDTQYF.

The chain joins TRBV6-6 to TRBJ2-3; 8 positions match TRBD1. V shed 1 base, J shed 1 base, and the junction held 4 bases outside the gene matches. There are 16 residues in the CDR3. Per the germline V gene, CDR1 is MNHNY and CDR2 is SVGAGI (reference sequence). The CDR3 nucleotides read TGTGCCAGCAGTTACTTTTCCAGGGGGCGCACAGATACGCAGTATTTT. Translating it yields CASSYFSRGRTDTQYF.

This clone appeared a few times. The V and J genes are TRBV9 and TRBJ1-6; TRBD1 agrees at 9 bases. This CDR3 is built from 15 residues. Germline V gene lookup returns CDR1 SGDLS and CDR2 YYNGEE. V shed 2 bases and J 10 bases; nucleotides not matched to a gene: 7. CDR3 loop: CASSVLWTGESPLHF. The CDR3 region has the DNA TGTGCCAGCAGCGTGTTGTGGACAGGGGAGTCACCCCTCCACTTT.

The J gene is TRBJ2-3, the V gene TRBV2; 12 bases are shared with TRBD2. With 6 bases clipped from V and 4 bases from J, the junction kept 17 bases outside the gene matches. The CDR3 totals 19 residues. Germline V lookup: CDR1 SNHLY, CDR2 FYNNEI. As DNA, the CDR3 is TGTGCCAGCAGCCTCTCGGCCTCGTTCCTAGCGGGAGGGGCAGATACGCAGTATTTT. As protein: CASSLSASFLAGGADTQYF. Combining the CDR3 with reference TRBV2 and TRBJ2-3 gives the whole variable domain EPEVTQTPSHQVTQMGQEVILRCVPISNHLYFYWYRQILGQKVEFLVSFYNNEISEKSEIFDDQFSVERPDGSNFTLKIRSTKLEDSAMYFCASSLSASFLAGGADTQYFGPGTRLTVL.

V gene TRBV3-1 (or the pseudogene TRBV3-2) combines with J gene TRBJ1-2; 7 nucleotides align to TRBD1. The CDR3 spans 13 residues. Germline CDR1 and CDR2: LGHDT and YNNKEL (reference sequence). J was trimmed by 3 bases and V by 4 bases; bases with no gene match: 2. CDR3 sequence (DNA): TGTGCCAGCAGCCCCAGGGGGGACTATGGCTACACCTTC. Encoded protein: CASSPRGDYGYTF.

The CDR3 reads CASSPPGLAPNEQFF. The CDR3 DNA reads TGTGCCAGCTCACCACCGGGACTAGCGCCCAATGAGCAGTTCTTC. The J gene is TRBJ2-1, the V gene TRBV18; TRBD2 aligns across 10 bases. This CDR3 comprises 15 residues. J lost 6 bases, V lost 0 bases, and 2 bases had no gene match. Germline V gene lookup returns CDR1 KGHSH and CDR2 LQKENI.

V is TRBV2 and J is TRBJ1-2; D unclear. This CDR3 is 10 amino acids long. Germline V gene lookup returns CDR1 SNHLY and CDR2 FYNNEI. Trimming cost V 6 bases and J 12 bases, with 11 bases left between them. CDR3 sequence reads: CASRVKRNTF. The CDR3 coding sequence is TGTGCCAGCAGGGTCAAGAGGAACACCTTC.

The genes are TRBV28 and TRBJ2-2; 10 nucleotides match TRBD1. CDR1 and CDR2 from the germline V gene are MDHEN and SYDVKM. The CDR3 covers 16 residues. V gave up 3 bases and J gave up 3 bases; unmatched junction bases: 4. In DNA, the CDR3 is TGTGCCAGCAGTTTCGCCGGGACAGGGGACACCGGGGAGCTGTTTTTT. The encoded protein is CASSFAGTGDTGELFF.

The rearrangement links TRBV12-5 to TRBJ2-3; 9 bases agree with TRBD2. This CDR3 spans 16 amino acids. Germline trimming cut 5 bases from V and 1 base from J; bases unmatched to any gene: 7. Germline V gene sequence: CDR1 LGHNT, CDR2 FRNRAP. The CDR3 region has the DNA TGTGCTAGTGGTCCATTAGCGGGAGTGGGCACAGATACGCAGTATTTT. As protein: CASGPLAGVGTDTQYF.